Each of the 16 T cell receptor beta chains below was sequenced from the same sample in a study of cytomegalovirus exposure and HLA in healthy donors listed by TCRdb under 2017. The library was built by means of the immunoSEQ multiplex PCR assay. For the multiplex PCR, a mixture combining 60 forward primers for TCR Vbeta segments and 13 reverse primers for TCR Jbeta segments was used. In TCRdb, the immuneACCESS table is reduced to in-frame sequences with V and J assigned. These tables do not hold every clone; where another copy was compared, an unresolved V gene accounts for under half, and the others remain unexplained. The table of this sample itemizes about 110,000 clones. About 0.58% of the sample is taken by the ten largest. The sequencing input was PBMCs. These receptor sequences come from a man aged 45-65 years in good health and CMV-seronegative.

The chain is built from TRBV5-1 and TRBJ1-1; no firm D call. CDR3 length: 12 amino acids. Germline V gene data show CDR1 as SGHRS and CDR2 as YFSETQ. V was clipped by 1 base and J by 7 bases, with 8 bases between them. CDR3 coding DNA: TGCGCCAGCAGCTTGAGAAACGGTGAAGCTTTCTTT. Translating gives CASSLRNGEAFF. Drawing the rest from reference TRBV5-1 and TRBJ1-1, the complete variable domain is KAGVTQTPRYLIKTRGQQVTLSCSPISGHRSVSWYQQTPGQGLQFLFEYFSETQRNKGNFPGRFSGRQFSNSRSEMNVSTLELGDSALYLCASSLRNGEAFFGQGTRLTVV.

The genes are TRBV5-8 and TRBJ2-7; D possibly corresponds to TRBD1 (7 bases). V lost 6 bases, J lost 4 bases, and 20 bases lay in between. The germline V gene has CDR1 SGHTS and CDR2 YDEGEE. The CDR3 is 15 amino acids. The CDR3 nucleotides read TGTGCCAGCAACCGGCGGAGGCAGGGGGGATACGAGCAGTACTTC. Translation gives CASNRRRQGGYEQYF.

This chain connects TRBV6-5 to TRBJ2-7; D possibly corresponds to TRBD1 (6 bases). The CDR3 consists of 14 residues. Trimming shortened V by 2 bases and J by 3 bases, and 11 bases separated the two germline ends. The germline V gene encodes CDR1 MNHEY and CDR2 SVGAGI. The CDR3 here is CASSYRGQLYEQYF. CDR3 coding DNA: TGTGCCAGCAGTTACAGAGGACAGCTCTACGAGCAGTACTTC.

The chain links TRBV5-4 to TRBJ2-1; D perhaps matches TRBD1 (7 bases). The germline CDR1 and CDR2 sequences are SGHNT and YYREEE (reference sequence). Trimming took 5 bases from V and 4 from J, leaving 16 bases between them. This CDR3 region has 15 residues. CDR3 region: CASRRDRETYNEQFF. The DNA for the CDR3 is TGTGCCAGCAGGCGGGACAGAGAAACTTACAATGAGCAGTTCTTC.

The CDR3 region has the DNA TGTGCCTCGGCAGGTCGTGCCGGGGAGCTGTTTTTT. This translates into CASAGRAGELFF. This chain uses TRBV10-3 with TRBJ2-2; D unresolved. The CDR3 covers 12 residues. Germline V lookup: CDR1 ENHRY, CDR2 SYGVKD. Trimming left V 11 bases short and J 6 bases short, with 13 bases between.

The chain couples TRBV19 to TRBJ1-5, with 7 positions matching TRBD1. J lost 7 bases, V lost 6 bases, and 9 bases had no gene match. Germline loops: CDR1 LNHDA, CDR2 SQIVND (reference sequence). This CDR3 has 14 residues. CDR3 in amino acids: CASRKQGSEQPQHF. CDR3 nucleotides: TGTGCCAGTAGAAAACAGGGGAGTGAGCAGCCCCAGCATTTT.

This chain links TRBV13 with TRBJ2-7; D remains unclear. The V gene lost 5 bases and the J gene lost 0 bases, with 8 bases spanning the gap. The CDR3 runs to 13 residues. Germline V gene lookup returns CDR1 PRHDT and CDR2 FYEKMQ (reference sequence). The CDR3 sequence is CASSPLFSYEQYF. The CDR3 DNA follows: TGTGCCAGCAGCCCCCTTTTCTCCTACGAGCAGTACTTC.

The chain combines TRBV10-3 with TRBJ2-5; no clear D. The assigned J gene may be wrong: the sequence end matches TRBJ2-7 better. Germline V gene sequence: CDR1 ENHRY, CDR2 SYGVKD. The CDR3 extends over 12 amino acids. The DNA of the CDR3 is TGTGCCATCAGTGAGCGTACTTACGAGCAGTACTTC. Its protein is CAISERTYEQYF.

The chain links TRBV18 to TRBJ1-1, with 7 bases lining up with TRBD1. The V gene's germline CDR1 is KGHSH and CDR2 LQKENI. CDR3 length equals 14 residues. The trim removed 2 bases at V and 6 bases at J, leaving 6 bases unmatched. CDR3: CASSPSRGTAEAFF. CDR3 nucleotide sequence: TGTGCCAGCTCACCAAGCAGGGGGACCGCTGAAGCTTTCTTT. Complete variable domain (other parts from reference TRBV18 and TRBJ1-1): NAGVMQNPRHLVRRRGQEARLRCSPMKGHSHVYWYRQLPEEGLKFMVYLQKENIIDESGMPKERFSAEFPKEGPSILRIQQVVRGDSAAYFCASSPSRGTAEAFFGQGTRLTVV.

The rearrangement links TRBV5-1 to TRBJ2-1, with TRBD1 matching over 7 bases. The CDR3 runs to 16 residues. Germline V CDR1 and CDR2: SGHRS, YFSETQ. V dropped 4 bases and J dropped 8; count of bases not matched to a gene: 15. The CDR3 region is CASSPFRQGEYDEQFF. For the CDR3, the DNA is TGCGCCAGCAGCCCCTTTAGACAGGGTGAGTACGATGAGCAGTTCTTC.

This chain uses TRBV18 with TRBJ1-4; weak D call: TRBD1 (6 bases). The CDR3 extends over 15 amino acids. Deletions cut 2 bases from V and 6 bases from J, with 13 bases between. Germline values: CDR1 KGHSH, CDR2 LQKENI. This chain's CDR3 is CASSPTRTDYEKLFF. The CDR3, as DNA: TGTGCCAGCTCACCAACAAGGACAGACTATGAAAAACTGTTTTTT.

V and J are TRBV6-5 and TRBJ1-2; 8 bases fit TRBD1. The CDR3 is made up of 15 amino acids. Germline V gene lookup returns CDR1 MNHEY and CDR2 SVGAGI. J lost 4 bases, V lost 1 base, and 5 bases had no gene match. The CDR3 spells CASSYYGTGGYGYTF. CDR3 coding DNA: TGTGCCAGCAGTTACTACGGGACAGGCGGCTATGGCTACACCTTC.

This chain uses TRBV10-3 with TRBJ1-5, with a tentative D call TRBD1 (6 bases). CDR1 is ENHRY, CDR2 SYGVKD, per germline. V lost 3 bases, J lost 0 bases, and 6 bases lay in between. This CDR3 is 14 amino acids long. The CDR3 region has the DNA TGTGCCATCAGTGAAGGGGGTAGCAATCAGCCCCAGCATTTT. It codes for CAISEGGSNQPQHF.

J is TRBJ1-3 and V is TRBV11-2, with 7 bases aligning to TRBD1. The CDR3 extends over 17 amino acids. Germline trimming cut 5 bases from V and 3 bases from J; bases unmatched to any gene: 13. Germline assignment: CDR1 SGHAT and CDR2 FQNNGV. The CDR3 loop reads CASSPRAGTVVGNTIYF. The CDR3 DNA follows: TGTGCCAGCAGCCCCCGTGCGGGGACAGTCGTTGGAAACACCATATATTTT.

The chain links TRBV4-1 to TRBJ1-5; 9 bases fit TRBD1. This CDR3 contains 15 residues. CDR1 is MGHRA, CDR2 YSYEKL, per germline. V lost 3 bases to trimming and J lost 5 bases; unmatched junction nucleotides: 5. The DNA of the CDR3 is TGCGCCAGCAGCCAGGGACAGGGAGGGCATCAGCCCCAGCATTTT. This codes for CASSQGQGGHQPQHF.

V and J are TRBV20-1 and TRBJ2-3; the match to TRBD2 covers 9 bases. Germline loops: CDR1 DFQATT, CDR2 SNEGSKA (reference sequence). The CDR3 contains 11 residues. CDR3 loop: CSWREGDTQYF. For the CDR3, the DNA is TGCAGCTGGCGGGAGGGGGATACGCAGTATTTT.